This T cell receptor (beta chain) was identified during a study of shared clonotypes between healthy human individuals. On the study more broadly: There were three CD4 naive, three CD4 memory, two CD8 naive and one CD8 memory plates per donor.

The naive CD8 population came from CD45RO-negative cells selected for CCR7, without terminally differentiated effector memory CD45RA+ cells. To note about this clone: What it binds is not known.

Trimming left V 5 bases short and J 0 bases short, with 10 bases between. The CDR3 is 14 amino acids. Looked up from germline, CDR1 is MNHEY and CDR2 is SVGAGI. Whole-study findings and limits: Relative to their counterparts shared across all four donors, non-shared clonotypes exhibited diminished generation probabilities. Naive subsets generally had larger estimated richness than memory subsets.

TCRdb keeps only in-frame clones here, not all; method: immunoSEQ multiplex PCR. The repertoire includes nearly 2 million clones, less than 95% of them detected once, and roughly 1% sits in the top ten. This sequence joins TRBV6-5 and TRBJ1-2, with D unresolved. The sequence came from a man between 18 and 35 years old in good health. Sequenced input: naive CD8+ T cells sorted from blood. Here the CDR3 DNA reads TGTGCCAGCAGTCCCATGAGGTCTAACTATGGCTACACCTTC. Translation: CASSPMRSNYGYTF.